A selection of T cell receptor beta chains follows, all from one sample in a study of neurological immune-mediated disorders. From the 5' RACE reads, TCRdb called clonotypes with MiXCR, one entry per CDR3 protein. The sample has 40,000 to 60,000 distinct CDR3 sequences; around 13% are singletons. Sequenced material: PBMCs. All receptors come from a male donor with HTLV-1-associated myelopathy (HAM/TSP). CDR3s include the opening cysteine and the closing phenylalanine or tryptophan.

cdr3_length,v_call,cdr3_aa
17,TRBV20-1,CSARGYADETNTGELFF
15,TRBV20-1,CSARDYGGLGETQYF
15,TRBV5-1,CASSLADIRGDGYTF
17,TRBV4-3,CASSQDPPGGGKDGYTF
11,TRBV25-1,CASRGQETQYF
15,TRBV4-3,CASSQESGLGYEQYF
14,TRBV6-6,CASSYSPGSETQYF
15,TRBV15,CATSRPGQGNTEAFF
12,TRBV5-1,CASSLNQPPLHF
15,TRBV5-6,CASSLGRGFYNEQFF
13,TRBV29-1,CSASNYGGNEQYF
15,TRBV7-2,CASSLEGRRGETQYF
12,TRBV5-1,CASSRTRDTQYF
15,TRBV5-1,CASSNSGSSYNEQFF
16,TRBV7-2,CASSSRLAGGQNEQFF
15,TRBV28,CASSPQGQGSHEQYF
15,TRBV27,CASSPPWAGDDTQYF